A single sample is the source of the 18 T cell receptor beta chains below, sequenced in a study of Graves' ophthalmopathy and Graves' hyperthyroidism. RNA served as the template for amplifying TCR beta CDR3 regions. In the first round, RT-PCR was carried out with HTBI primers, and a multiplex PCR formed the second round. A single record per CDR3 protein comes from TCRdb applying MiXCR to the multiplex PCR reads. The profile shows around 1.1 million distinct CDR3 sequences, less than 45% of them singletons. Sequencing input: peripheral blood or thyroid tissue (not recorded which). These receptor sequences come from an adult man with Graves' hyperthyroidism.

The V gene is TRBV19, the J gene TRBJ1-2; a weak D match, TRBD1 (6 bases). V was cut by 3 bases and J by 6 bases, with 14 bases left in between. Germline V CDR1 and CDR2: LNHDA, SQIVND (reference sequence). The CDR3 loop spans 14 amino acids. The DNA of the CDR3 is TGTGCCAGTAGTATCTCTCCAGGGGCTGATGGCTACACCTTC. Its protein is CASSISPGADGYTF.

This clonotype was picked up many times. This chain joins TRBV7-2 and TRBJ2-5, with a possible D match to TRBD1 (6 bases). Germline V gene sequence: CDR1 SGHTA, CDR2 FQGNSA. Between the trimmed V and J ends, which lost 1 base and 0 bases, there was a span of 15 bases. CDR3 length: 17 amino acids. CDR3 in DNA: TGTGCCAGCAGCTTAGGGCAGGGGACCCCGTACCAAGAGACCCAGTACTTC. It yields the protein CASSLGQGTPYQETQYF.

This clonotype was detected ten times or more. The chain couples TRBV10-2 to TRBJ1-2, with D perhaps TRBD1 (5 bases). There are 14 residues in the CDR3. Deletions cut 10 bases from V and 4 bases from J, with 19 bases between. Looked up from germline, CDR1 is WSHSY and CDR2 is SAAADI. CDR3 nucleotides: TGCGCCACCGTTGACCTCAGGGTCCCCTATGGCTACACCTTC. This codes for CATVDLRVPYGYTF.

The genes are TRBV7-6 and TRBJ2-7; D is possibly TRBD1 or TRBD2 (6 bases each). The CDR3 consists of 15 residues. The V end lost 5 bases, the J end lost 3 bases, and 17 bases lay between the germline ends. Germline CDR1 and CDR2: SGHVS and FNYEAQ. The CDR3 DNA follows: TGTGCCAGCAGCCCCGCGGAGGGGGTCAACTACGAGCAGTACTTC. Protein: CASSPAEGVNYEQYF.

V and J are TRBV28 and TRBJ1-2, with 10 bases matching TRBD1. CDR1 is MDHEN and CDR2 is SYDVKM in the germline V gene. J was trimmed by 6 bases and V by 4 bases; bases with no gene match: 8. This CDR3 has 15 residues. CDR3 region: CASSSSDRGQDGYTF. The DNA for the CDR3 is TGTGCCAGCAGTTCATCTGACAGGGGGCAGGATGGCTACACCTTC.

V usage is TRBV5-6 and J usage is TRBJ2-5; D remains ambiguous. The CDR3 loop spans 15 amino acids. V was trimmed by 0 bases and J by 6 bases, leaving 15 bases between them. Germline V gene sequence: CDR1 SGHDT, CDR2 YYEEEE. The CDR3, as DNA: TGTGCCAGCAGCTTGGTGTGGGCCCAAGCAAAGACCCAGTACTTC. Translated, it gives CASSLVWAQAKTQYF.

The gene calls are TRBV5-1 and TRBJ2-2; no clear D. Trimming took 0 bases from V and 6 from J, leaving 9 bases between them. This CDR3 has 14 amino acids. Germline assignment: CDR1 SGHRS and CDR2 YFSETQ. The CDR3 bases are TGCGCCAGCAGCTTGGTGCAGTTAGCCGGGGAGCTGTTTTTT. Translated: CASSLVQLAGELFF.

Ten or more counts support this clonotype. V and J are TRBV29-1 and TRBJ2-5; 10 nucleotides agree with TRBD2. With V trimmed by 4 bases and J by 3 bases, 8 bases remained unmatched. The CDR3 loop spans 15 amino acids. Germline loops: CDR1 SQVTM, CDR2 ANQGSEA. The CDR3, as DNA: TGCAGCGTTGCCGTAGTTGGGACTAGCGAAGAGACCCAGTACTTC. As protein: CSVAVVGTSEETQYF.

This clonotype appeared many times. V and J are TRBV7-2 and TRBJ1-5; D may be TRBD1 (5 bases). V shed 5 bases and J shed 2 bases, with 13 bases lying between them. Per the germline V gene, CDR1 is SGHTA and CDR2 is FQGNSA. The CDR3 loop spans 15 amino acids. CDR3 coding DNA: TGTGCCAGCAGCGAAAGGGGTTTTGGCAATCAGCCCCAGCATTTT. Amino acids: CASSERGFGNQPQHF.

The chain couples TRBV29-1 to TRBJ2-5, with a possible D match to TRBD2 (6 bases). This CDR3 has 15 amino acids. Trimming left V 4 bases short and J 11 bases short, with 26 bases between. Germline assignment: CDR1 SQVTM and CDR2 ANQGSEA. The CDR3 spells CSVGPRTSGSSEQYF. In DNA, the CDR3 is TGCAGCGTTGGGCCCCGGACGTCCGGGAGTAGTGAGCAGTACTTC.

The table lists this clonotype with a few counts. The rearrangement joins TRBV6-5 to TRBJ1-2, with TRBD1 matching over 8 bases. The length of the CDR3 is 14 residues. Germline lookup yields CDR1 MNHEY and CDR2 SVGAGI. Losses at the gene ends were 6 bases for V and 4 bases for J; bases not matched to a gene: 7. In nucleotides, the CDR3 is TGTGCCAGCAGCGCCGTGGACAGGGTCTATGGCTACACCTTC. It is translated as CASSAVDRVYGYTF.

This clonotype came up a few times. This chain joins TRBV4-3 and TRBJ1-4; 9 bases are shared with TRBD1. The CDR3 totals 18 residues. Losses at the gene ends were 2 bases for V and 7 bases for J; bases not matched to a gene: 14. Germline values: CDR1 LGHNA, CDR2 YSLEER. The CDR3 DNA follows: TGCGCCAGCAGCCAAACAAGGGGTTTTCCGGGACAGGGTGAAAAACTGTTTTTT. Translated: CASSQTRGFPGQGEKLFF.

This clonotype showed up many times. The J gene is TRBJ2-7, the V gene TRBV2; 7 positions match TRBD1. J gave up 6 bases and V 5 bases, and 10 bases lay outside the gene matches. CDR1 and CDR2 from the germline V gene are SNHLY and FYNNEI. The CDR3 covers 14 residues. The CDR3: CASSNSRQGFEQYF. The DNA of the CDR3 is TGTGCCAGCAGTAACAGTCGACAGGGCTTCGAGCAGTACTTC.

Concerning this clonotype itself: A junction end diverges from the germline sequence, so it may reflect a read error. The genes are TRBV5-1 and TRBJ2-5, with D hard to call. Germline CDR1 SGHRS, CDR2 YFSETQ. There are 15 residues in the CDR3. The DNA of the CDR3 is TGCACCAGCAGCTTGTTGGCTAATCGTCAAGAGACCCAGTACTTC. It is translated as CTSSLLANRQETQYF. The full variable domain, in which reference TRBV5-1 and TRBJ2-5 provide the parts outside the CDR3, is KAGVTQTPRYLIKTRGQQVTLSCSPISGHRSVSWYQQTPGQGLQFLFEYFSETQRNKGNFPGRFSGRQFSNSRSEMNVSTLELGDSALYLCTSSLLANRQETQYFGPGTRLLVL.

This clonotype was seen repeatedly, ten times or more. In nucleotides, the CDR3 is TGTGCCAGCAGCCACCTGGCAGGGGACACCGGGGAGCTGTTTTTT. Its translation: CASSHLAGDTGELFF. The chain carries TRBV12-3 or TRBV12-4 and TRBJ2-2; perhaps TRBD1 as D (6 bases). Trimming removed 6 bases from V and 3 bases from J, with 14 bases in between. There are 15 residues in the CDR3.

The DNA for the CDR3 is TGCAGTGCTAGAGATCAGCGGACTAGCGGTGGGCGCTCCTACGAGCAGTACTTC. It yields the protein CSARDQRTSGGRSYEQYF. This chain joins TRBV20-1 and TRBJ2-7; 10 nucleotides agree with TRBD2. Germline CDR1 is DFQATT and CDR2 is SNEGSKA (reference sequence). The CDR3 consists of 18 residues. The V gene end was trimmed by 0 bases and the J gene end by 0 bases; junction bases not matched to a gene: 11.

This rearrangement joins TRBV29-1 to TRBJ2-7; 8 nucleotides line up with TRBD2. V trimming: 8 bases; J trimming: 0 bases; junction bases outside the gene matches: 9. The CDR3 is made up of 14 amino acids. Germline V gene sequence: CDR1 SQVTM, CDR2 ANQGSEA. The CDR3 sequence is CSLTREDPSYEQYF. In DNA form, the CDR3 reads TGCAGCCTGACGCGGGAGGACCCCTCCTACGAGCAGTACTTC.

The chain is built from TRBV29-1 and TRBJ2-5; D assignment may be TRBD1 or TRBD2 (6 bases each). The ends were cut back, 4 bases at V and 2 bases at J, with 17 bases in the middle. CDR1 is SQVTM, CDR2 ANQGSEA, per germline. This CDR3 contains 15 residues. The CDR3 region is CSVAPLADSQETQYF. CDR3 DNA sequence: TGCAGCGTTGCTCCATTAGCGGACAGTCAAGAGACCCAGTACTTC.